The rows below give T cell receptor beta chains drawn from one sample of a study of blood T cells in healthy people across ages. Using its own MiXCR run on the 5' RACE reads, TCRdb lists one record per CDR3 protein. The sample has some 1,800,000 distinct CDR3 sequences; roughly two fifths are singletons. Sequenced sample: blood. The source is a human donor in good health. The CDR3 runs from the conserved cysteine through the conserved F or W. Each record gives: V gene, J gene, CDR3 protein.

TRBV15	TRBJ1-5	CATSSTVRSNQPQHF
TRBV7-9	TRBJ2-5	CASSPFLGEQYF
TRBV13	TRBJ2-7	CASSPQTGRGYNEQYF
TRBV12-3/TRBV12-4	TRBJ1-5	CASRGEAADQPQHF
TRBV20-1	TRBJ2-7	CSAIAGGPYNEQYF
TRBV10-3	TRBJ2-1	CAISESRGLAGGPTSNEQFF
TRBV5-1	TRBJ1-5	CASSLESGYSNQPQHF
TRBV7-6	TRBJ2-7	CASSLTGSHEQYF
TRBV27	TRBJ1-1	CASSNLVRNTEAFF
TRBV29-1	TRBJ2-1	CSVAPGGRSYNEQFF
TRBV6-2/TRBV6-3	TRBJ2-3	CASSYSLAGGNTDTQYF